The 21 T cell receptor beta chains listed next were all sequenced from one sample in a study of post-analysis software for immune sequencing data. Presence of unique molecular identifiers characterized the TCR beta cDNA libraries. TCRdb passed the PCR reads through MiXCR, listing each CDR3 protein once. Among approximately 690,000 distinct CDR3 sequences, approximately 60% were seen once, and the ten largest hold approximately 10%. These receptors have no identified antigens. Findings of the study overall: Patients carried roughly 5 TRBV segments more frequently than controls did, and TRBV5-6, TRBV5-1 and TRBV20-1 were among them.

Sequences were obtained from blood. The receptor set was obtained from a girl between 2 and 10 years old with multiple sclerosis.

The genes are TRBV4-2 and TRBJ2-7; tentative D call: TRBD2 (6 bases). V was cut by 1 base and J by 3 bases, with 13 bases left in between. CDR3 length equals 15 residues. Germline-derived CDR1 and CDR2 are LGHNA and YNFKEQ. CDR3 amino acids: CASSQGTGVFYEQYF. The CDR3 DNA sequence: TGTGCCAGCAGCCAAGGAACGGGGGTCTTCTACGAGCAGTACTTC.

This clonotype has just a few counts. The chain has TRBV20-1 and TRBJ1-6, with a weak D call TRBD1 (5 bases). Germline loops: CDR1 DFQATT, CDR2 SNEGSKA (reference sequence). The CDR3 has 12 residues. V dropped 5 bases and J dropped 10 bases, with 12 bases sitting between them. The CDR3 reads CSAEGTGSPLHF. The CDR3 region has the DNA TGCAGTGCTGAGGGGACGGGGTCACCCCTCCACTTT.

The chain couples TRBV29-1 to TRBJ1-2; no reliable D call. The germline CDR1 and CDR2 sequences are SQVTM and ANQGSEA. V was cut by 3 bases and J by 4 bases, with 9 bases left in between. The CDR3 has 12 amino acids. The CDR3, as DNA: TGCAGCGTTGAGAGGACGGCCTATGGCTACACCTTC. Translated, it gives CSVERTAYGYTF.

This chain joins TRBV4-1 and TRBJ2-1; the D gene is possibly TRBD1 (5 bases). Trimming left V 0 bases short and J 9 bases short, with 21 bases between. This CDR3 contains 17 residues. Germline values: CDR1 MGHRA, CDR2 YSYEKL. This CDR3 reads CASSQEDWQGRLSEQFF. For the CDR3, the DNA is TGCGCCAGCAGCCAAGAAGACTGGCAGGGAAGGTTGAGTGAGCAGTTCTTC.

DNA for the CDR3: TGTGCCAGCAGCCACGCAAACGACTATGGCTACACCTTC. The encoded protein is CASSHANDYGYTF. The chain uses TRBV7-6 and TRBJ1-2, with D uncertain. Germline V lookup: CDR1 SGHVS, CDR2 FNYEAQ. The CDR3 runs 13 residues. The V end was cut by 5 bases, the J end by 3 bases, with 10 bases between.

The chain is built from TRBV6-2 or TRBV6-3 and TRBJ1-1; no clear D. V lost 3 bases to trimming and J lost 4 bases, with 12 bases between them. This CDR3 comprises 14 residues. Looked up from germline, CDR1 is MNHEY and CDR2 is SVGEGT. The CDR3 DNA reads as TGTGCCAGCAGTTATGTTCAGGCGGGCACTGAAGCTTTCTTT. It is translated as CASSYVQAGTEAFF.

This chain connects TRBV4-3 to TRBJ2-1; tentative D call: TRBD2 (6 bases). This CDR3 has 14 residues. CDR1 and CDR2 (germline): LGHNA, YSLEER. The V gene lost 3 bases and the J gene lost 2 bases, with 8 bases spanning the gap. The CDR3 region has the DNA TGCGCCAGCAGCCAGGAGCGGGCCTACAATGAGCAGTTCTTC. It is translated as CASSQERAYNEQFF.

This chain joins TRBV15 and TRBJ2-3; D remains unclear. The V end lost 3 bases, the J end lost 1 base, and 8 bases lay between the germline ends. Per germline, CDR1 LNHNV and CDR2 YYDKDF (reference sequence). CDR3 length: 14 amino acids. The CDR3 spells CATSSARRTDTQYF. CDR3 bases: TGTGCCACCAGCAGCGCCAGACGCACAGATACGCAGTATTTT.

The chain joins TRBV15 to TRBJ1-2; unclear D gene. There are 15 residues in the CDR3. Trimming shortened V by 0 bases and J by 3 bases, and 11 bases separated the two germline ends. Germline CDR1 LNHNV, CDR2 YYDKDF (reference sequence). CDR3 residues: CATSREGGVDYGYTF. In DNA form, the CDR3 reads TGTGCCACCAGCAGAGAAGGAGGAGTGGACTATGGCTACACCTTC. The variable domain in full, with the rest retrieved from reference TRBV15 and TRBJ1-2, is DAMVIQNPRYQVTQFGKPVTLSCSQTLNHNVMYWYQQKSSQAPKLLFHYYDKDFNNEADTPDNFQSRRPNTSFCFLDIRSPGLGDTAMYLCATSREGGVDYGYTFGSGTRLTVV.

This sequence joins TRBV11-2 and TRBJ2-3; D gene uncertain. V was clipped by 1 base and J by 4 bases, with 9 bases between them. CDR1 and CDR2 (germline): SGHAT, FQNNGV. There are 14 residues in the CDR3. The CDR3 protein is CASSLAISPDTQYF. CDR3 in DNA: TGTGCCAGCAGCTTAGCTATCTCTCCAGATACGCAGTATTTT.

The V gene is TRBV12-3 or TRBV12-4, the J gene TRBJ1-5; D is unclear. The CDR3 consists of 14 residues. Trimming took 6 bases from V and 3 from J, leaving 12 bases between them. The CDR3 region has the DNA TGTGCCAGCAGCCCGTCGGGGTCCAATCAGCCCCAGCATTTT. Its protein is CASSPSGSNQPQHF.

V is TRBV7-9 and J is TRBJ2-7; TRBD1 agrees at 7 bases. Germline-derived CDR1 and CDR2 are SEHNR and FQNEAQ (reference sequence). The CDR3 consists of 15 residues. V shed 4 bases, J shed 3 bases, and the junction held 9 bases outside the gene matches. The CDR3 reads CASSSTDRANYEQYF. DNA for the CDR3: TGTGCCAGCAGCTCGACCGACAGGGCCAACTACGAGCAGTACTTC.

This clonotype was recorded once. An end of the junction does not agree with germline; a read error may underlie this. In DNA, the CDR3 is TGTGCCGGCAGTTTCATGACAGGGGACTATGGCTACACCTTC. It codes for CAGSFMTGDYGYTF. The chain combines TRBV6-6 with TRBJ1-2, with TRBD1 matching over 8 bases. This CDR3 is built from 14 residues. Germline-derived CDR1 and CDR2 are MNHNY and SVGAGI (reference sequence).

This clonotype was found a few times. The rearrangement uses TRBV29-1 and TRBJ2-7; tentative D call: TRBD2 (6 bases). The CDR3 is made up of 17 amino acids. Per germline, CDR1 SQVTM and CDR2 ANQGSEA. Trimming removed 5 bases at V and 0 bases at J, with 23 bases between. CDR3 in DNA: TGCAGCGTTCTTCGATTTGATGCGGGACTGGTCTCCTACGAGCAGTACTTC. It codes for CSVLRFDAGLVSYEQYF.

In its sample, this clonotype was seen a few times. The V call is TRBV5-1, the J call TRBJ2-6, with 8 bases fitting TRBD2. Losses at the gene ends were 5 bases for V and 2 bases for J; bases not matched to a gene: 3. Germline-derived CDR1 and CDR2 are SGHRS and YFSETQ. The CDR3 extends over 15 amino acids. CDR3 protein: CASRREGAGANVLTF. CDR3 nucleotides: TGCGCCAGCAGACGGGAGGGGGCTGGGGCCAACGTCCTGACTTTC. Based on the CDR3 plus reference TRBV5-1 and TRBJ2-6, the full variable domain is KAGVTQTPRYLIKTRGQQVTLSCSPISGHRSVSWYQQTPGQGLQFLFEYFSETQRNKGNFPGRFSGRQFSNSRSEMNVSTLELGDSALYLCASRREGAGANVLTFGAGSRLTVL.

The genes are TRBV5-6 and TRBJ2-7, with a tentative D call TRBD1 (8 bases). The CDR3 contains 17 residues. V gave up 4 bases and J gave up 0 bases, with 20 bases separating them. CDR1 is SGHDT, CDR2 YYEEEE, per germline. As DNA, the CDR3 is TGTGCCAGCAGCCGACTCGGGAGGACAGGGCCCTCCTACGAGCAGTACTTC. Protein sequence: CASSRLGRTGPSYEQYF. The variable domain in full, with the rest retrieved from reference TRBV5-6 and TRBJ2-7, is DAGVTQSPTHLIKTRGQQVTLRCSPKSGHDTVSWYQQALGQGPQFIFQYYEEEERQRGNFPDRFSGHQFPNYSSELNVNALLLGDSALYLCASSRLGRTGPSYEQYFGPGTRLTVT.

This sequence joins TRBV14 and TRBJ2-5, with D uncertain. Trimming shortened V by 0 bases and J by 7 bases, and 9 bases separated the two germline ends. Germline V gene lookup returns CDR1 SGHDN and CDR2 FVKESK. This CDR3 comprises 13 residues. The CDR3 nucleotides read TGTGCCAGCAGCCAAGAACCGTCTACGACCCAGTACTTC. Translation: CASSQEPSTTQYF.

The chain joins TRBV7-2 to TRBJ2-2; D uncertain. Germline CDR1 SGHTA, CDR2 FQGNSA. Deletions cut 3 bases from V and 3 bases from J, with 5 bases between. This CDR3 comprises 13 residues. As DNA, the CDR3 is TGTGCCAGCAGCTTCCGGGACACCGGGGAGCTGTTTTTT. Translating it yields CASSFRDTGELFF.

This chain connects TRBV7-9 to TRBJ2-1; D assignment may be TRBD1 or TRBD2 (5 bases each). Germline assignment: CDR1 SEHNR and CDR2 FQNEAQ (reference sequence). The CDR3 length is 15 residues. Trimming took 2 bases from V and 7 from J, leaving 15 bases between them. CDR3 in amino acids: CASSLTSVGENEQFF. As DNA, the CDR3 is TGTGCCAGCAGCTTAACCAGCGTAGGGGAGAATGAGCAGTTCTTC.

This clonotype turned up a few times. This chain joins TRBV5-6 and TRBJ1-5; TRBD1 aligns across 11 bases. The CDR3 extends over 16 amino acids. The trim removed 7 bases at V and 1 base at J, leaving 7 bases unmatched. CDR1 and CDR2 from the germline V gene are SGHDT and YYEEEE. CDR3 sequence reads: CASSWTGGRSNQPQHF. CDR3 nucleotides: TGTGCCAGCTCCTGGACAGGGGGCCGGAGCAATCAGCCCCAGCATTTT. The entire variable domain, with the rest obtained from reference TRBV5-6 and TRBJ1-5, is as follows: DAGVTQSPTHLIKTRGQQVTLRCSPKSGHDTVSWYQQALGQGPQFIFQYYEEEERQRGNFPDRFSGHQFPNYSSELNVNALLLGDSALYLCASSWTGGRSNQPQHFGDGTRLSIL.

V usage is TRBV25-1 and J usage is TRBJ2-5; D is undetermined. The CDR3 is 13 amino acids. Trimming took 6 bases from V and 7 from J, leaving 15 bases between them. Germline V gene lookup returns CDR1 MGHDK and CDR2 SYGVNS. The CDR3 spells CASSPIGAATQYF. DNA for the CDR3: TGTGCCAGCAGCCCAATAGGAGCAGCGACCCAGTACTTC.